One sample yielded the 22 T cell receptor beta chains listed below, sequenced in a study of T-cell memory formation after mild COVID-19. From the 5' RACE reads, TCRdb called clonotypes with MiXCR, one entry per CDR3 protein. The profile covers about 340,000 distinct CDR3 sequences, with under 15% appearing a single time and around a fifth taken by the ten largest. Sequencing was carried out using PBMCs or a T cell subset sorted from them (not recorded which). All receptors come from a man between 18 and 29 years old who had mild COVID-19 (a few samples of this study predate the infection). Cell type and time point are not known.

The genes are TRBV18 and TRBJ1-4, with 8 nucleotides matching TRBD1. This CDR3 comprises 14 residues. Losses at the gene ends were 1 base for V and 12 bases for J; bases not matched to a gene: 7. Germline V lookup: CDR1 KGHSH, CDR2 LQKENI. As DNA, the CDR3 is TGTGCCAGCTCACCACTGCAGGGGGCGGCTGAACTGTTTTTT. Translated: CASSPLQGAAELFF.

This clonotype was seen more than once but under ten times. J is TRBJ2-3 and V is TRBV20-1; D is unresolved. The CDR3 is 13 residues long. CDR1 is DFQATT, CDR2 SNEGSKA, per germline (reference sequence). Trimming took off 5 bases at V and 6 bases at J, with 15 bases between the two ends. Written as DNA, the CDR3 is TGCAGTGCTGCGGCGTACTCCGCGGATACGCAGTATTTT. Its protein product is CSAAAYSADTQYF.

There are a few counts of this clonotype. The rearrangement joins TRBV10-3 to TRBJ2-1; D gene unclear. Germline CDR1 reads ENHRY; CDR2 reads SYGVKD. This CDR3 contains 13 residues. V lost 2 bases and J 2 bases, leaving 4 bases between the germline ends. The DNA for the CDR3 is TGTGCCATCAGTGAGGCTACCTACAATGAGCAGTTCTTC. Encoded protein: CAISEATYNEQFF.

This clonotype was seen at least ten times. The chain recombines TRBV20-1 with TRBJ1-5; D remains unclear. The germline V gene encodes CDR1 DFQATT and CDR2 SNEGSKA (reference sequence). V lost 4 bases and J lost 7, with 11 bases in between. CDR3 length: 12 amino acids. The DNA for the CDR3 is TGCAGTGCTATGGAGGTCGTCCAGCCCCAGCATTTT. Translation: CSAMEVVQPQHF.

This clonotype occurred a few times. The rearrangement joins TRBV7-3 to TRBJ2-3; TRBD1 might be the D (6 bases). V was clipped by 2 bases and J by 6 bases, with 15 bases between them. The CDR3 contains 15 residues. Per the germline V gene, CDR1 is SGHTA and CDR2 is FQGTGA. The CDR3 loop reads CASSLDRSFPDTQYF. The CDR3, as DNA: TGTGCCAGCAGCTTAGACAGGAGTTTTCCGGATACGCAGTATTTT.

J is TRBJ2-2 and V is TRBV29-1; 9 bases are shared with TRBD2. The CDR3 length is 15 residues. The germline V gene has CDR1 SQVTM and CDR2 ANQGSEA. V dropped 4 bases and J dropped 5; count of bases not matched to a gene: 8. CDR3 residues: CSVGGGGARTGELFF. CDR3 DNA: TGCAGCGTTGGTGGCGGGGGGGCGAGGACCGGGGAGCTGTTTTTT.

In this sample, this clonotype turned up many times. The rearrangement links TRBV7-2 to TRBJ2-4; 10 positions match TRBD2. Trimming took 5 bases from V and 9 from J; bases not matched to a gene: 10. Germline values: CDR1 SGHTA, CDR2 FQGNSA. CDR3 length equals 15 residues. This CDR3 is CASSLSSGGPPIQYF. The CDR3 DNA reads TGTGCCAGCAGCCTAAGTAGCGGGGGGCCACCCATTCAGTACTTC.

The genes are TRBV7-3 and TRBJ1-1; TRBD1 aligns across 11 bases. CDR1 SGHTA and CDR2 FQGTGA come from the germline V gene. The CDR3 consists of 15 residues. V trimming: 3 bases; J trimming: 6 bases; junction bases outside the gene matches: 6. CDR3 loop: CASSFGGQGAAEAFF. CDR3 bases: TGTGCCAGCAGCTTTGGCGGACAGGGGGCGGCTGAAGCTTTCTTT. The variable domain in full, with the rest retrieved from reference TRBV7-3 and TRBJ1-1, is GAGVSQTPSNKVTEKGKYVELRCDPISGHTALYWYRQSLGQGPEFLIYFQGTGAADDSGLPNDRFFAVRPEGSVSTLKIQRTERGDSAVYLCASSFGGQGAAEAFFGQGTRLTVV.

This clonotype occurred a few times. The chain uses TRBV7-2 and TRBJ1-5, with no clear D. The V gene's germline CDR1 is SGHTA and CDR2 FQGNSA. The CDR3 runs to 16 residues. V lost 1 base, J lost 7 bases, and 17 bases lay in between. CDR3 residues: CASSLGGPQLRQPQHF. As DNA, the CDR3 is TGTGCCAGCAGCTTAGGCGGGCCCCAGTTGCGGCAGCCCCAGCATTTT.

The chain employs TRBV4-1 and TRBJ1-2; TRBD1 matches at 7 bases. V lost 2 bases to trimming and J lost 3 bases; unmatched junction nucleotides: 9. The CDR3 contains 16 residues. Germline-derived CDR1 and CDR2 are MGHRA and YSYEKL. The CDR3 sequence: CASSQRRQGSDYGYTF. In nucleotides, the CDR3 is TGCGCCAGCAGCCAAAGGCGACAGGGTTCCGACTATGGCTACACCTTC.

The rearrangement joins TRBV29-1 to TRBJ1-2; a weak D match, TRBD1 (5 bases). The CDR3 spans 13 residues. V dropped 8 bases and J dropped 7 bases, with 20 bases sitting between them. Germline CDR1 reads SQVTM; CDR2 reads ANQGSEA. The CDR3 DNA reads TGCAGCTCATGGAATCCGGGACTCTCTGGCTACACCTTC. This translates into CSSWNPGLSGYTF.

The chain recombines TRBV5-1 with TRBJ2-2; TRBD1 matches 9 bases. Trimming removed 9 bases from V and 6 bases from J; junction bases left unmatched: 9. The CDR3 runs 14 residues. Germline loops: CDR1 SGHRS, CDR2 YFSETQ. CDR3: CATSTGGRSGELFF. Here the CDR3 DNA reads TGCGCCACCAGTACAGGGGGCAGATCCGGGGAGCTGTTTTTT.

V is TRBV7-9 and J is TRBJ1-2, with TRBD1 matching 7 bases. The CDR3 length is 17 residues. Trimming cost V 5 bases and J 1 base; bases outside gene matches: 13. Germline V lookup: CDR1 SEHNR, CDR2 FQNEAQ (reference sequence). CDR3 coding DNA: TGTGCCAGCAGCCGAGGGACAGAAACCGGCAGTAACTATGGCTACACCTTC. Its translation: CASSRGTETGSNYGYTF.

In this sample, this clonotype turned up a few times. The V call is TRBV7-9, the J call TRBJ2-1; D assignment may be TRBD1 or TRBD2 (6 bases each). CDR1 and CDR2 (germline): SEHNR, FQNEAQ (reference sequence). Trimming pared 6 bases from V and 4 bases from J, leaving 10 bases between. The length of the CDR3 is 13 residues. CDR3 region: CASRGGLYNEQFF. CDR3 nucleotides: TGTGCCAGCAGAGGGGGACTTTACAATGAGCAGTTCTTC.

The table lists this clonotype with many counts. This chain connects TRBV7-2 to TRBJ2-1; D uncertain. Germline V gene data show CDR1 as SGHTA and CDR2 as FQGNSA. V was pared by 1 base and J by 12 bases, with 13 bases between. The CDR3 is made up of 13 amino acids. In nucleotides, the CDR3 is TGTGCCAGCAGCTTAGGAGCCGGCGGACGGCAGTTCTTC. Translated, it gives CASSLGAGGRQFF.

In nucleotides, the CDR3 is TGTGCCAGCAGCGAACGACAGCCTTCTACTGAAGCTTTCTTT. This sequence encodes CASSERQPSTEAFF. The V and J genes are TRBV9 and TRBJ1-1; D may be TRBD1 (5 bases). The CDR3 runs 14 residues. The V end was cut by 3 bases, the J end by 5 bases, with 14 bases between. Per germline, CDR1 SGDLS and CDR2 YYNGEE. Full variable domain (outside the CDR3, taken from reference TRBV9 and TRBJ1-1): DSGVTQTPKHLITATGQRVTLRCSPRSGDLSVYWYQQSLDQGLQFLIQYYNGEERAKGNILERFSAQQFPDLHSELNLSSLELGDSALYFCASSERQPSTEAFFGQGTRLTVV.

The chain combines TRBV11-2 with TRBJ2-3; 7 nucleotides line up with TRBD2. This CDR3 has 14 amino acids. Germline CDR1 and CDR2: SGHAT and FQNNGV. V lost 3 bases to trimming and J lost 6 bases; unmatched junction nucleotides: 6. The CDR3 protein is CASSLEDGRDTQYF. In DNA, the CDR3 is TGTGCCAGCAGCTTGGAGGACGGGAGGGATACGCAGTATTTT.

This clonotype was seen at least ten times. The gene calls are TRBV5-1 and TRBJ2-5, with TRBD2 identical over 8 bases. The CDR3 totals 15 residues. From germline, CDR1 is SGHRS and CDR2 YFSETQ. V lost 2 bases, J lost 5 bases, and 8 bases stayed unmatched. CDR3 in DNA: TGCGCCAGCAGCTTAAGCGGGGGACGGATGGAGACCCAGTACTTC. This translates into CASSLSGGRMETQYF.

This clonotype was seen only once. The CDR3 loop reads CASSSLRTGSYEQFF. In DNA form, the CDR3 reads TGTGCCAGCAGCTCTCTCCGGACAGGGAGTTATGAGCAGTTCTTC. The V and J genes are TRBV7-6 and TRBJ2-1, with TRBD1 matching over 8 bases. V trimming: 4 bases; J trimming: 8 bases; junction bases outside the gene matches: 10. The germline gives CDR1 SGHVS, CDR2 FNYEAQ. The CDR3 extends over 15 amino acids.

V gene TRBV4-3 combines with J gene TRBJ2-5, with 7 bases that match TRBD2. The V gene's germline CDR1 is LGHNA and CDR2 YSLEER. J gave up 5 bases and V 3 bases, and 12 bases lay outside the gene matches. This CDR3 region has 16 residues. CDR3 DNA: TGCGCCAGCAGCCAGGATGTTCCGGCGGGAGTGGAGACCCAGTACTTC. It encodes CASSQDVPAGVETQYF.

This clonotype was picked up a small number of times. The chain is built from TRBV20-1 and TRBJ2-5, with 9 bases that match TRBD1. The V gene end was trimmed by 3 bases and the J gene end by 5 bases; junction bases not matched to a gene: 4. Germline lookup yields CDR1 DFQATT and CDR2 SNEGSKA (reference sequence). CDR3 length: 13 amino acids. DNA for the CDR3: TGCAGTGCTAGGTGGGACAGGGATGAGACCCAGTACTTC. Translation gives CSARWDRDETQYF.

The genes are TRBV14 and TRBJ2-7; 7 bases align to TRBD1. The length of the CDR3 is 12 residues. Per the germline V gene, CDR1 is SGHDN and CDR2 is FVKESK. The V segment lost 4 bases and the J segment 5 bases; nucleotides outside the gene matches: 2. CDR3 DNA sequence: TGTGCCAGCAGCCCGCAGGGGGACGAGCAGTACTTC. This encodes CASSPQGDEQYF. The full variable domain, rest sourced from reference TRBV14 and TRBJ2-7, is EAGVTQFPSHSVIEKGQTVTLRCDPISGHDNLYWYRRVMGKEIKFLLHFVKESKQDESGMPNNRFLAERTGGTYSTLKVQPAELEDSGVYFCASSPQGDEQYFGPGTRLTVT.